Sequencing of this T cell receptor beta chain was carried out in a study of T cell repertoires in cytomegalovirus infection. About the study: Both CMV infection and a matching HLA type were indicated by public TCR beta signatures.

Trimming cost V 3 bases and J 3 bases, with 9 bases left between them. The CDR3 runs 13 residues. The germline V gene encodes CDR1 SGHTA and CDR2 FQGNSA. One entry per CDR3 protein, called by TCRdb with MiXCR from the reads. The sample carries roughly 920,000 distinct CDR3 sequences, roughly a third recorded once. This clonotype was counted ten times or more. Its antigen remains unknown. The material was cultured CD8+ T cells from PBMCs, obtained from culture after CMV antigen stimulation. V usage is TRBV7-2 and J usage is TRBJ2-7; D is unclear. This TCR came from a human donor in good health (CMV status not recorded). Some clones in this sample may be carry-over from other donors' samples. The CDR3 DNA reads as TGTGCCAGCAGCTTCGACGGCTACTACGAGCAGTACTTC. Translated: CASSFDGYYEQYF.